These 31 T cell receptor beta chains were all obtained from the same sample, sequenced in a study of response to subunit inactivated influenza vaccine. Each CDR3 protein gets one entry after TCRdb re-called the RT-PCR reads with MiXCR. The table has about 160,000 distinct CDR3 sequences, roughly a tenth seen once. The sequences come from non-naive T cells sorted from PBMCs, collected about 6 weeks after vaccination. The receptors come from a man between 50 and 59 years old who received an inactivated influenza vaccine.

This clonotype has at least ten counts. The CDR3 region is CASSRSSGRPTDTQYF. Written as DNA, the CDR3 is TGCGCCAGCAGTCGCTCTAGCGGGAGGCCCACAGATACGCAGTATTTT. This chain links TRBV10-2 with TRBJ2-3; 11 bases are a match to TRBD2. This CDR3 contains 16 residues. J was trimmed by 2 bases and V by 5 bases; bases with no gene match: 6. Germline CDR1 is WSHSY and CDR2 is SAAADI.

The chain combines TRBV20-1 with TRBJ2-2, with 7 bases aligning to TRBD2. CDR3 size: 19 residues. CDR1 is DFQATT, CDR2 SNEGSKA, per germline (reference sequence). Unmatched junction bases numbered 13, after V lost 0 bases and J lost 0 bases. The DNA for the CDR3 is TGCAGTGCTAGAGATGGCGCTAGCGGTGCCTTGACGAACACCGGGGAGCTGTTTTTT. Its translation: CSARDGASGALTNTGELFF.

This clonotype was recorded at least ten times. This chain links TRBV6-2 or TRBV6-3 with TRBJ2-7, with 8 bases fitting TRBD1. The CDR3 totals 15 residues. With 3 bases clipped from V and 3 bases from J, the junction kept 7 bases outside the gene matches. Germline lookup yields CDR1 MNHEY and CDR2 SVGEGT. This CDR3 reads CASSYRTGKDYEQYF. CDR3 DNA: TGTGCCAGCAGTTATCGGACAGGGAAGGACTACGAGCAGTACTTC.

The J gene is TRBJ2-3, the V gene TRBV20-1, with a tentative D call TRBD1 (6 bases). The CDR3 loop spans 13 amino acids. The germline CDR1 and CDR2 sequences are DFQATT and SNEGSKA (reference sequence). V lost 4 bases, J lost 2 bases, and 10 bases lay in between. This CDR3 is CSANRDTTDTQYF. The CDR3 DNA reads as TGCAGTGCTAACCGGGACACCACAGATACGCAGTATTTT.

CDR3 sequence: CATSRGGPETQYF. Written as DNA, the CDR3 is TGTGCCACCAGCAGGGGAGGGCCAGAGACCCAGTACTTC. This rearrangement joins TRBV15 to TRBJ2-5; the match to TRBD2 covers 7 bases. CDR1 and CDR2 (germline): LNHNV, YYDKDF (reference sequence). The CDR3 length is 13 residues. The junction had 2 bases not matched to a gene; V was cut back by 3 bases and J by 4 bases.

The sample holds a few counts of this clonotype. This chain uses TRBV7-9 with TRBJ2-5; a weak D match, TRBD1 (6 bases). The length of the CDR3 is 17 residues. Trimming shortened V by 1 base and J by 5 bases, and 20 bases separated the two germline ends. The germline V gene encodes CDR1 SEHNR and CDR2 FQNEAQ (reference sequence). CDR3 loop: CASSLGRTVTRGETQYF. The CDR3 nucleotides read TGTGCCAGCAGCTTAGGCCGGACAGTAACACGCGGGGAGACCCAGTACTTC.

V and J are TRBV28 and TRBJ1-4; 10 nucleotides align to TRBD1. The V and J ends lost 4 bases and 7 bases, in that order; junction bases with no gene match: 6. Germline loops: CDR1 MDHEN, CDR2 SYDVKM. The CDR3 is 15 residues long. DNA of the CDR3: TGTGCCAGCAGTTCTACCGGGACAGGGGTTGAAAAACTGTTTTTT. It codes for CASSSTGTGVEKLFF.

V and J are TRBV5-1 and TRBJ2-7; D gene unclear. Trimming pared 0 bases from V and 4 bases from J, leaving 5 bases between. Germline CDR1 is SGHRS and CDR2 is YFSETQ. The CDR3 is 12 residues long. The CDR3 DNA reads TGCGCCAGCAGCTTGGAGCCATACGAGCAGTACTTC. Its protein is CASSLEPYEQYF.

The sample holds many counts of this clonotype. This rearrangement joins TRBV6-1 to TRBJ2-7; D is ambiguous. Germline V CDR1 and CDR2: MNHNS, SASEGT. V dropped 2 bases and J dropped 0 bases, with 8 bases sitting between them. The CDR3 totals 14 residues. CDR3 bases: TGTGCCAGCAGTGAAATGGTGAGCTCCTACGAGCAGTACTTC. This gives the protein CASSEMVSSYEQYF.

This clonotype was counted ten times or more. The V call is TRBV3-1, the J call TRBJ2-5, with D hard to call. V was pared by 0 bases and J by 4 bases, with 21 bases between. This CDR3 region has 18 residues. Germline CDR1 is LGHDT and CDR2 is YNNKEL (reference sequence). This chain's CDR3 is CASSQDSLLGPNRETQYF. Written as DNA, the CDR3 is TGTGCCAGCAGCCAAGATAGTCTACTGGGCCCGAACAGAGAGACCCAGTACTTC.

The chain uses TRBV3-1 and TRBJ2-7, with D perhaps TRBD1 (6 bases). The CDR3 has 12 amino acids. V lost 0 bases, J lost 10 bases, and 10 bases lay in between. CDR1 is LGHDT and CDR2 is YNNKEL in the germline V gene (reference sequence). The CDR3 DNA sequence: TGTGCCAGCAGCCAAGATGTGACAGGCCAGTACTTC. Its protein product is CASSQDVTGQYF.

This clonotype was seen a handful of times. This chain connects TRBV6-1 to TRBJ2-1; 9 bases map to TRBD1. The CDR3 is 16 residues long. CDR1 and CDR2 (germline): MNHNS, SASEGT. The J segment lost 4 bases and the V segment lost 5 bases, leaving 9 bases of the junction unmatched. The CDR3: CASSLAGTGLYNEQFF. CDR3 DNA: TGTGCCAGCAGTCTCGCCGGGACAGGGCTTTACAATGAGCAGTTCTTC.

This clonotype was observed a handful of times. This chain links TRBV5-8 with TRBJ1-6; possibly TRBD1 for D (5 bases). The V end lost 2 bases, the J end lost 8 bases, and 14 bases lay between the germline ends. Per germline, CDR1 SGHTS and CDR2 YDEGEE. The CDR3 covers 15 residues. CDR3 coding DNA: TGTGCCAGCAGCTTCCAGATTCAGGGTTATTCACCCCTCCACTTT. Translated, it gives CASSFQIQGYSPLHF.

This clonotype appeared many times. This sequence joins TRBV5-1 and TRBJ2-5; D is unresolved. The CDR3 is 13 amino acids. Trimming removed 5 bases from V and 1 base from J, with 9 bases in between. Germline assignment: CDR1 SGHRS and CDR2 YFSETQ. The CDR3 sequence: CASRDPGQETQYF. The CDR3 DNA reads as TGCGCCAGCAGGGACCCGGGCCAAGAGACCCAGTACTTC. Full variable domain (rest looked up from reference TRBV5-1 and TRBJ2-5): KAGVTQTPRYLIKTRGQQVTLSCSPISGHRSVSWYQQTPGQGLQFLFEYFSETQRNKGNFPGRFSGRQFSNSRSEMNVSTLELGDSALYLCASRDPGQETQYFGPGTRLLVL.

This clonotype has a count of ten or more. The rearrangement uses TRBV19 and TRBJ2-7; D is unclear. CDR1 and CDR2 from the germline V gene are LNHDA and SQIVND (reference sequence). CDR3 length: 13 residues. Trimming left V 7 bases short and J 7 bases short, with 17 bases between. The CDR3 reads CASTGPERSEQYF. DNA for the CDR3: TGTGCCAGTACCGGGCCCGAAAGGAGTGAGCAGTACTTC. Full variable domain (missing parts from reference TRBV19 and TRBJ2-7): DGGITQSPKYLFRKEGQNVTLSCEQNLNHDAMYWYRQDPGQGLRLIYYSQIVNDFQKGDIAEGYSVSREKKESFPLTVTSAQKNPTAFYLCASTGPERSEQYFGPGTRLTVT.

The chain carries TRBV9 and TRBJ2-7; no clear D. Germline V gene lookup returns CDR1 SGDLS and CDR2 YYNGEE. Trimming pared 0 bases from V and 4 bases from J, leaving 11 bases between. The CDR3 runs to 14 residues. Written as DNA, the CDR3 is TGTGCCAGCAGCGTAGCTGCGGCAGCATACGAGCAGTACTTC. Translation gives CASSVAAAAYEQYF. Variable domain in full (rest from reference TRBV9 and TRBJ2-7): DSGVTQTPKHLITATGQRVTLRCSPRSGDLSVYWYQQSLDQGLQFLIQYYNGEERAKGNILERFSAQQFPDLHSELNLSSLELGDSALYFCASSVAAAAYEQYFGPGTRLTVT.

The chain recombines TRBV5-4 with TRBJ1-2; perhaps TRBD1 as D (5 bases). Trimming took 5 bases from V and 6 from J, leaving 14 bases between them. Germline V gives CDR1 SGHNT, CDR2 YYREEE (reference sequence). The CDR3 is 13 residues long. This chain's CDR3 is CASRLVGGNGYTF. The CDR3 region has the DNA TGTGCCAGCAGACTGGTGGGGGGTAATGGCTACACCTTC.

This clonotype was seen more than once but under ten times. The rearrangement uses TRBV12-3 or TRBV12-4 and TRBJ2-1, with D perhaps TRBD2 (6 bases). The CDR3 consists of 15 residues. V lost 11 bases to trimming and J lost 0 bases, with 17 bases between them. The CDR3 nucleotides are TGTGCCTCCCGGGGACTGGAGAGCTCCTACAATGAGCAGTTCTTC. Translation: CASRGLESSYNEQFF.

The chain has TRBV27 and TRBJ2-7; a weak D match, TRBD2 (6 bases). Germline loops: CDR1 MNHEY, CDR2 SMNVEV (reference sequence). Trimming removed 4 bases at V and 4 bases at J, with 17 bases between. The CDR3 runs to 15 residues. This CDR3 is CASSSPGTRAYEQYF. Written as DNA, the CDR3 is TGTGCCAGCAGTTCCCCTGGGACTCGCGCATACGAGCAGTACTTC.

This clonotype was detected a few times. The chain uses TRBV4-2 and TRBJ1-4, with TRBD1 identical over 7 bases. CDR1 LGHNA and CDR2 YNFKEQ come from the germline V gene. The CDR3 is 16 residues long. V dropped 0 bases and J dropped 2; count of bases not matched to a gene: 3. The CDR3 coding sequence is TGTGCCAGCAGCCAAGATCAGACAGGGACTAATGAAAAACTGTTTTTT. The encoded protein is CASSQDQTGTNEKLFF.

This clonotype turned up a few times. This chain joins TRBV5-1 and TRBJ2-7; 10 bases match TRBD1. The CDR3 consists of 14 residues. V lost 2 bases and J lost 7; bases outside the gene matches: 6. Germline values: CDR1 SGHRS, CDR2 YFSETQ. Written as DNA, the CDR3 is TGCGCCAGCAGCTTTGGGACAGGGGATGGAGAGCAGTACTTC. This codes for CASSFGTGDGEQYF.

The chain couples TRBV27 to TRBJ1-1, with unresolved D. V lost 3 bases, J lost 1 base, and 6 bases lay in between. Germline values: CDR1 MNHEY, CDR2 SMNVEV (reference sequence). The CDR3 sequence is 13 residues long. This CDR3 is CASSLNWNTEAFF. CDR3 nucleotides: TGTGCCAGCAGTTTGAACTGGAACACTGAAGCTTTCTTT.

The chain is built from TRBV20-1 and TRBJ2-5; 16 bases line up with TRBD2. This CDR3 has 16 residues. The V gene end was trimmed by 5 bases and the J gene end by 2 bases; junction bases not matched to a gene: 5. The V gene's germline CDR1 is DFQATT and CDR2 SNEGSKA (reference sequence). The CDR3 nucleotides are TGCAGTGCTGGAGGGACTAGCGGGAGGGAGCAAGAGACCCAGTACTTC. Protein product: CSAGGTSGREQETQYF.

A few counts support this clonotype. A junction end diverges from the germline sequence, so it may reflect a read error. This chain links TRBV5-1 with TRBJ1-1; D unresolved. There are 13 residues in the CDR3. Germline lookup yields CDR1 SGHRS and CDR2 YFSETQ. The CDR3 loop reads CASSSGTNTEAFF. DNA for the CDR3: TGCGCCAGTAGCTCGGGAACGAACACTGAAGCTTTCTTT.

The gene calls are TRBV20-1 and TRBJ2-2; possible D gene TRBD2, 6 bases. V lost 1 base and J 6 bases, leaving 12 bases between the germline ends. Germline V gene lookup returns CDR1 DFQATT and CDR2 SNEGSKA (reference sequence). The CDR3 is 14 amino acids. The CDR3 DNA reads TGCAGTGCTAGAGTGGGGGGAATGGCCGGGGAGCTGTTTTTT. Protein sequence: CSARVGGMAGELFF.

The chain carries TRBV28 and TRBJ1-2; TRBD1 is a possible D gene (6 bases). Germline CDR1 reads MDHEN; CDR2 reads SYDVKM. V shed 7 bases and J shed 5 bases, with 14 bases lying between them. This CDR3 has 13 amino acids. The CDR3 DNA is TGTGCCAGCACCTCAGGGGCCCGATATGGCTACACCTTC. The encoded protein is CASTSGARYGYTF.

This clonotype was recorded at least ten times. The V call is TRBV4-2, the J call TRBJ1-2; 7 nucleotides line up with TRBD1. The V gene's germline CDR1 is LGHNA and CDR2 YNFKEQ. After removal of 0 bases from V and 5 bases from J, the junction contained 0 bases not matched to a gene. The CDR3 consists of 13 residues. The CDR3 loop reads CASSQETGYGYTF. DNA for the CDR3: TGTGCCAGCAGCCAAGAGACAGGGTATGGCTACACCTTC.

This clonotype has ten or more counts. The chain employs TRBV7-8 and TRBJ2-7; TRBD1 aligns across 9 bases. The CDR3 loop spans 15 amino acids. V shed 5 bases and J 1 base; nucleotides not matched to a gene: 6. Germline CDR1 and CDR2: SGHVS and FQNEAQ. The CDR3 region is CASSAGTGSSYEQYF. CDR3 DNA sequence: TGTGCCAGCAGCGCAGGGACAGGGAGTTCCTACGAGCAGTACTTC.

This clonotype was picked up a small number of times. This chain joins TRBV15 and TRBJ2-1; 7 positions match TRBD1. V shed 3 bases, J shed 8 bases, and the junction held 13 bases outside the gene matches. Germline lookup yields CDR1 LNHNV and CDR2 YYDKDF (reference sequence). This CDR3 has 16 residues. Here the CDR3 reads CATSSQDRRIIHEQFF. CDR3 coding DNA: TGTGCCACCAGCAGTCAGGACAGGAGGATAATCCATGAGCAGTTCTTC.

This clonotype was seen many times. This sequence joins TRBV5-1 and TRBJ2-1; D gene uncertain. The V end lost 3 bases, the J end lost 4 bases, and 14 bases lay between the germline ends. Germline assignment: CDR1 SGHRS and CDR2 YFSETQ. This CDR3 region has 15 residues. Written as DNA, the CDR3 is TGCGCCAGCAGCTCTACAACTCCCACTTACAATGAGCAGTTCTTC. Its protein is CASSSTTPTYNEQFF.

The V and J genes are TRBV9 and TRBJ2-5; no clear D gene. Germline loops: CDR1 SGDLS, CDR2 YYNGEE. Between the trimmed V and J ends, which lost 4 bases and 3 bases, there was a span of 16 bases. The length of the CDR3 is 15 residues. The CDR3 DNA reads TGTGCCAGCAGCCCCCAAGGGTCTCCCGAAGAGACCCAGTACTTC. Protein: CASSPQGSPEETQYF.